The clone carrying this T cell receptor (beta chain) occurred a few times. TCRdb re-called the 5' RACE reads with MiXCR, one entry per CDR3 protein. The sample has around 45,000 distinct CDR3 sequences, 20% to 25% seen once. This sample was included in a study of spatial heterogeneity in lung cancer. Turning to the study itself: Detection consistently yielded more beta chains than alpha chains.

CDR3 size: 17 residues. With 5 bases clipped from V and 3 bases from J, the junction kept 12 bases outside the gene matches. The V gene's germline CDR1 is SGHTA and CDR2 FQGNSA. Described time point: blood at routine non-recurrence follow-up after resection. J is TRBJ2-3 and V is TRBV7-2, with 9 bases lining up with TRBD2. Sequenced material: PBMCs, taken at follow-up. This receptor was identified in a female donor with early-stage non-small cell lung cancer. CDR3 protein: CASSIPYIAGVTDTQYF. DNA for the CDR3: TGTGCCAGCAGCATACCATATATAGCGGGAGTTACAGATACGCAGTATTTT.